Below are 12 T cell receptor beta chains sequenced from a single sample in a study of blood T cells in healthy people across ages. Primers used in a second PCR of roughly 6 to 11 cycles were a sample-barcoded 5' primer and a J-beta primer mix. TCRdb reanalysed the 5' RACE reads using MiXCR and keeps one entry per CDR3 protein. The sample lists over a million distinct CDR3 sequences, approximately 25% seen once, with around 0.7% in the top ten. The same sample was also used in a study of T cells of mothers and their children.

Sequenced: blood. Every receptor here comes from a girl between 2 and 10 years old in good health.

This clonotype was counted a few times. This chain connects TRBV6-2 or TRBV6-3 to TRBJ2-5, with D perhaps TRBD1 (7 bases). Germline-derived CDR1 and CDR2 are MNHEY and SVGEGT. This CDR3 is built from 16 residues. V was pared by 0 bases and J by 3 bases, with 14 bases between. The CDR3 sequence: CASSYSAGQIKETQYF. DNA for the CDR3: TGTGCCAGCAGTTACTCGGCGGGACAGATCAAAGAGACCCAGTACTTC.

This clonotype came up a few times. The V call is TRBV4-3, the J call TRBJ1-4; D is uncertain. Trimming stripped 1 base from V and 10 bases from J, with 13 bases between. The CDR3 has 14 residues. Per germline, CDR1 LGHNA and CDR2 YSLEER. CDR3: CASSQGTLAGKLFF. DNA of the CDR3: TGCGCCAGCAGCCAAGGGACCCTGGCCGGAAAACTGTTTTTT.

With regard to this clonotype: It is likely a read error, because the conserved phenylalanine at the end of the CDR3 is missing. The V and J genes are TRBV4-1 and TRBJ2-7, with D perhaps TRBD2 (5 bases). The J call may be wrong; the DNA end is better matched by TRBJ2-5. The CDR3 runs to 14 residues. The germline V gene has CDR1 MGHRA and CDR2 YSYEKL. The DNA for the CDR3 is TGCGCCAGCAGCCAAGGCGGGTTCCAAGAGACCCAGTACTCC. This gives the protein CASSQGGFQETQYS.

The CDR3 region is CASSGGSRAGPGELFF. For the CDR3, the DNA is TGTGCCAGCAGTGGCGGGAGCAGGGCTGGTCCCGGGGAGCTGTTTTTT. The chain uses TRBV12-3 or TRBV12-4 and TRBJ2-2; 7 bases map to TRBD2. CDR3 length: 16 residues. With V trimmed by 5 bases and J by 6 bases, 12 bases remained unmatched.

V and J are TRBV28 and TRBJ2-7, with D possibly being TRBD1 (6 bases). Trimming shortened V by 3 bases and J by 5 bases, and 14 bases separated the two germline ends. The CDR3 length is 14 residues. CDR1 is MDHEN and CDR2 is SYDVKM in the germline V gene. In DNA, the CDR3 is TGTGCCAGCAGTTTGGGGGCGTTCACCCACGAGCAGTACTTC. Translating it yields CASSLGAFTHEQYF.

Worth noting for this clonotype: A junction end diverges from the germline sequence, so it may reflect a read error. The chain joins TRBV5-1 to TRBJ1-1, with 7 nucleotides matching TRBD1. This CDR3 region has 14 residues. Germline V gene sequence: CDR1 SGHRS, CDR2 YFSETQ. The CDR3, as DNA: TGCGCCAGCAGCTTGGGACAGGGTCCGGACGAGGCTCTCTTT. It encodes CASSLGQGPDEALF.

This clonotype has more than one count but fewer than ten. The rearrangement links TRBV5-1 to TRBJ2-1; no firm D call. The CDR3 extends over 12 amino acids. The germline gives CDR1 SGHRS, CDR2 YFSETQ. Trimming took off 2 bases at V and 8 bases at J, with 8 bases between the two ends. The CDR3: CASSLRMDEQFF. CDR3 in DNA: TGCGCCAGCAGCTTAAGAATGGATGAGCAGTTCTTC.

This chain's CDR3 is CASSLAPPGTGEEQYF. The CDR3, as DNA: TGCGCCAGCAGCCTTGCACCGCCCGGGACAGGGGAAGAGCAGTACTTC. This chain uses TRBV4-1 with TRBJ2-5; 10 bases line up with TRBD1. The junction had 16 bases not matched to a gene; V was cut back by 4 bases and J by 11 bases. This CDR3 is 16 amino acids long. Looked up from germline, CDR1 is MGHRA and CDR2 is YSYEKL.

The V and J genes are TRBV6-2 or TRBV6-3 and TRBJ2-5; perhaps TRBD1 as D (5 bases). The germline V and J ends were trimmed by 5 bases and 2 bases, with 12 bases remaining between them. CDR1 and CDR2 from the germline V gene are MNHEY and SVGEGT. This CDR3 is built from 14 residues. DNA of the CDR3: TGTGCCAGCAGTGGATGGGGCAGACAAGAGACCCAGTACTTC. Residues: CASSGWGRQETQYF.

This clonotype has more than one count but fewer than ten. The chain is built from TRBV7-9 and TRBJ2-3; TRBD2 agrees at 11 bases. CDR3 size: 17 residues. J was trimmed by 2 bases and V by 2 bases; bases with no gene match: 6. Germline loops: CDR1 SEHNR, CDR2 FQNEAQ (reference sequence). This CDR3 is CASSLPTSGAHTDTQYF. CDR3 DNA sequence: TGTGCCAGCAGCTTACCGACTAGCGGGGCCCACACAGATACGCAGTATTTT.

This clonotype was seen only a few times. CDR3 in amino acids: CASSSLAGGGTDTQYF. Here the CDR3 DNA reads TGTGCCAGCAGCTCGCTAGCGGGAGGGGGTACAGATACGCAGTATTTT. The chain joins TRBV7-2 to TRBJ2-3, with 12 bases aligning to TRBD2. Losses at the gene ends were 4 bases for V and 3 bases for J; bases not matched to a gene: 5. The CDR3 totals 16 residues. Germline CDR1 and CDR2: SGHTA and FQGNSA.

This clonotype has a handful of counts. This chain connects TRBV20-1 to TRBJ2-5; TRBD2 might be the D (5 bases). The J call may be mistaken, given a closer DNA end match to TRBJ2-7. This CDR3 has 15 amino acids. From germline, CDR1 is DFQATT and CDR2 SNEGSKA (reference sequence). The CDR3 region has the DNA TGCAGTGCTAGAGTCGACCGGACTCGGTCCTACGAGCAGTACTTC. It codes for CSARVDRTRSYEQYF.